This entry lists 3 T cell receptor beta chains sequenced from one sample in a study of blood T cell repertoires in COVID-19. Clones were read by immunoSEQ multiplex PCR, and TCRdb kept only the in-frame ones, dropping some. The top ten clones hold about 1.1% of a sample with more than 300,000 clones, more than 75% of them seen once. The sequencing sample was made of PBMCs or T cells enriched from blood (not recorded which). The receptor set was obtained from a woman aged 18-29 years who had recovered from COVID-19.

This chain joins TRBV27 and TRBJ1-2; 10 nucleotides align to TRBD1. Trimming at V came to 4 bases and at J to 3 bases, leaving 11 bases not matched to a gene. The length of the CDR3 is 17 residues. Germline CDR1 reads MNHEY; CDR2 reads SMNVEV (reference sequence). Here the CDR3 DNA reads TGTGCCAGCAGTTCCGCCTCCGGGACAGGGGTTTACTATGGCTACACCTTC. Translated: CASSSASGTGVYYGYTF.

The chain uses TRBV3-1 (or the pseudogene TRBV3-2) and TRBJ1-1; D is perhaps TRBD1 (5 bases). CDR1 and CDR2 (germline): LGHDT, YNNKEL (reference sequence). V dropped 11 bases and J dropped 2 bases, with 15 bases sitting between them. The length of the CDR3 is 13 residues. This chain's CDR3 is CASRKTENTEAFF. In nucleotides, the CDR3 is TGTGCCTCCCGAAAGACAGAAAACACTGAAGCTTTCTTT.

This chain connects TRBV9 to TRBJ2-1; 10 bases are shared with TRBD2. The CDR3 runs 15 residues. V gave up 0 bases and J gave up 10 bases; unmatched junction bases: 7. Germline CDR1 SGDLS, CDR2 YYNGEE. The CDR3 protein is CASSVAASGGWEQFF. CDR3 DNA sequence: TGTGCCAGCAGCGTAGCGGCTAGCGGGGGCTGGGAGCAGTTCTTC.